The entry below gives a single T cell receptor beta chain sequence along with its context. CDR3 size: 14 residues. Per the germline V gene, CDR1 is MNHEY and CDR2 is SMNVEV (reference sequence). V was cut by 3 bases and J by 8 bases, with 13 bases left in between. This entry is derived from a study of control samples from healthy donors and cancer patients. The assay was immunoSEQ multiplex PCR, and TCRdb's table has in-frame clones only and misses some. The sample lists 85,000 to 95,000 clones, roughly nine tenths occurring once. The chain carries TRBV27 and TRBJ1-4, with unresolved D. The sample was blood. This clonotype originated in a woman aged 30 to 39 in good health. The CDR3 nucleotides are TGTGCCAGCAGTTTTTGGTACCAGGAAGAAAAACTGTTTTTT. This codes for CASSFWYQEEKLFF.